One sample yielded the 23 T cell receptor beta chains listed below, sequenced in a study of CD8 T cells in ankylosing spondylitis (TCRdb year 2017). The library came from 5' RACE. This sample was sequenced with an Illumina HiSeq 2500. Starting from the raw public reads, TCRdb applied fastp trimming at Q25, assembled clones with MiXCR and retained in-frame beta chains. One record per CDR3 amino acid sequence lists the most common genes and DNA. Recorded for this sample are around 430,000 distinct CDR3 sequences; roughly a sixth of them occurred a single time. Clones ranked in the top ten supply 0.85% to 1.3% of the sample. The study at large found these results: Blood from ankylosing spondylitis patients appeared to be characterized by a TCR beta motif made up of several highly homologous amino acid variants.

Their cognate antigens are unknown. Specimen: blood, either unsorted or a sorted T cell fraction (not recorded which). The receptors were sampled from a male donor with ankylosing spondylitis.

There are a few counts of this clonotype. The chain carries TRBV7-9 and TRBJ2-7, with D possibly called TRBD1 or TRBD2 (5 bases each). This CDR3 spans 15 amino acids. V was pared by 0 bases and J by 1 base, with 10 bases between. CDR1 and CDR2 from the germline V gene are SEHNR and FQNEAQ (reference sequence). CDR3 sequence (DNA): TGTGCCAGCAGCTTAGCGAGCGGACAATCCTACGAGCAGTACTTC. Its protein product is CASSLASGQSYEQYF.

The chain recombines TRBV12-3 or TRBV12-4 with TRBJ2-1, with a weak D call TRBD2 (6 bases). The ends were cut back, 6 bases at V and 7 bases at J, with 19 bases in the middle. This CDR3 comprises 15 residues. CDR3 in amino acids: CASSLTRVLRNEQFF. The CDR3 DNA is TGTGCCAGCAGCCTGACTAGAGTCTTGAGGAATGAGCAGTTCTTC.

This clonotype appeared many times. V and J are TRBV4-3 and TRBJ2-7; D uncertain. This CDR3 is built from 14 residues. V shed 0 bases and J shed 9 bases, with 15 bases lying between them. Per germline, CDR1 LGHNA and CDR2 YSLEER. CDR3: CASSQDRTSEAQYF. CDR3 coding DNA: TGCGCCAGCAGCCAAGATCGCACCTCAGAGGCGCAGTACTTC.

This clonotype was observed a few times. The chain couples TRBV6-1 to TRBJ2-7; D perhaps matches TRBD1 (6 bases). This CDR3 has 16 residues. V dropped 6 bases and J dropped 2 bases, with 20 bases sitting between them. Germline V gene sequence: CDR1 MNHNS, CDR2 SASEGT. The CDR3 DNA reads TGTGCCAGCAGCCCCGGACAGCTATCGACTACCTACGAGCAGTACTTC. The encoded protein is CASSPGQLSTTYEQYF.

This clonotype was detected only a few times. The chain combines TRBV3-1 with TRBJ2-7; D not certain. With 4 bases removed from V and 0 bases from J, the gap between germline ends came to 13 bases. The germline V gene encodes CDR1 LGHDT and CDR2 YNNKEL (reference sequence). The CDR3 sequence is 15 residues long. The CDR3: CASSLFPESSYEQYF. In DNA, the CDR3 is TGTGCCAGCAGCCTTTTCCCCGAATCCTCCTACGAGCAGTACTTC.

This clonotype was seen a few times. The CDR3 sequence: CSARLSRESPLHF. CDR3 bases: TGCAGTGCTAGACTATCAAGGGAGTCACCCCTCCACTTT. The gene calls are TRBV20-1 and TRBJ1-6; D is ambiguous. Germline V CDR1 and CDR2: DFQATT, SNEGSKA (reference sequence). V was shortened by 2 bases and J by 10 bases, with 12 bases between the two germline ends. This CDR3 contains 13 residues.

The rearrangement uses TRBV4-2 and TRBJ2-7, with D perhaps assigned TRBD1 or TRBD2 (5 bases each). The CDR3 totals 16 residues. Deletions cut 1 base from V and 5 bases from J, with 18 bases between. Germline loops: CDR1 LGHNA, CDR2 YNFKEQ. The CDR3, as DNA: TGTGCCAGCAGCCAAGCTCAATCCGGGACCGTCCACGAGCAGTACTTC. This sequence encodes CASSQAQSGTVHEQYF.

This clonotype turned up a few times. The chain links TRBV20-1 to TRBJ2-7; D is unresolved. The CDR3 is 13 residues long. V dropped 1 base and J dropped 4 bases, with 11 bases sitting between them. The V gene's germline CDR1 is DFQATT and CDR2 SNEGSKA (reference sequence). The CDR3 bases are TGCAGTGCTAGAGTGGACGGAAGATACGAGCAGTACTTC. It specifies CSARVDGRYEQYF.

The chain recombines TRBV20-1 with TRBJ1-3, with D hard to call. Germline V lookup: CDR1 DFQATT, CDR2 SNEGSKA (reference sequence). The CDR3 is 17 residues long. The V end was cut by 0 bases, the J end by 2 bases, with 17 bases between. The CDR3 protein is CSARDRIGTVAGNTIYF. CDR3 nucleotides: TGCAGTGCTAGAGATCGAATCGGCACCGTGGCTGGAAACACCATATATTTT.

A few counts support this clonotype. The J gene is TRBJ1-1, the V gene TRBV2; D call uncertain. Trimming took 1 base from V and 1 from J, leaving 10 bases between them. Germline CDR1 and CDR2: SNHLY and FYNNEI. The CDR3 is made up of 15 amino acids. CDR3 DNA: TGTGCCAGCAGTGAAGAAATAGGCCAGAACACTGAAGCTTTCTTT. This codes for CASSEEIGQNTEAFF.

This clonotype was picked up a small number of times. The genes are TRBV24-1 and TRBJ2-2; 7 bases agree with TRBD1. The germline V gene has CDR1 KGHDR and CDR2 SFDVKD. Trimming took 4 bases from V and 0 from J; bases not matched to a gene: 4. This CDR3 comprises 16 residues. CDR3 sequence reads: CATSEPTGANTGELFF. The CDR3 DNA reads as TGTGCCACCAGTGAGCCTACAGGGGCGAACACCGGGGAGCTGTTTTTT.

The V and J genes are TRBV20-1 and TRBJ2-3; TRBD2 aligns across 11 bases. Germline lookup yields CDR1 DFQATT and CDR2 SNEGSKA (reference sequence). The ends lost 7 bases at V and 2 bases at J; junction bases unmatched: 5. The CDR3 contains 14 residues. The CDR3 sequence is CSGLLAGVTDTQYF. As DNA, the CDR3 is TGCAGTGGGTTACTAGCGGGAGTCACAGATACGCAGTATTTT.

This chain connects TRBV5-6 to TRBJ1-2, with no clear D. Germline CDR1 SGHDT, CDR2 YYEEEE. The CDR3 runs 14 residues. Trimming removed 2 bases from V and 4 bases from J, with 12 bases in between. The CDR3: CASSLSGPVYGYTF. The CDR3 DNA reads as TGTGCCAGCAGCTTATCAGGACCTGTCTATGGCTACACCTTC. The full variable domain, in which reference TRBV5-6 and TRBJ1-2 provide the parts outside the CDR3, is DAGVTQSPTHLIKTRGQQVTLRCSPKSGHDTVSWYQQALGQGPQFIFQYYEEEERQRGNFPDRFSGHQFPNYSSELNVNALLLGDSALYLCASSLSGPVYGYTFGSGTRLTVV.

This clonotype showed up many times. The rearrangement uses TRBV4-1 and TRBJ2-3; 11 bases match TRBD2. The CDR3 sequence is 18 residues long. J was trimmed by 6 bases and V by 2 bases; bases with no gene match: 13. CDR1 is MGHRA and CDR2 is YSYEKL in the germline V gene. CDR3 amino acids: CASSQPSLTSGTKDTQYF. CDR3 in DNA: TGCGCCAGCAGCCAACCTTCCTTGACTAGCGGGACGAAGGATACGCAGTATTTT.

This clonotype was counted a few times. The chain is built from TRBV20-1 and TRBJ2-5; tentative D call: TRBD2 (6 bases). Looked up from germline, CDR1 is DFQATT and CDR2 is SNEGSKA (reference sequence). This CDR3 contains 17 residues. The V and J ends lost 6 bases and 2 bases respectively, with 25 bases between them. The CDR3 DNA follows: TGCAGTGCCAAAGGACGGGGATGGGGACTGCGGCAAGAGACCCAGTACTTC. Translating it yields CSAKGRGWGLRQETQYF.

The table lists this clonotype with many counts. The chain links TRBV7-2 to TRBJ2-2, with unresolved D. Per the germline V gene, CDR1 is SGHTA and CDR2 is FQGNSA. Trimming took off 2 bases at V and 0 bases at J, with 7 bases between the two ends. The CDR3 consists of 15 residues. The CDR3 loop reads CASSLIRSNTGELFF. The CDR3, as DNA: TGTGCCAGCAGCTTAATTCGGTCGAACACCGGGGAGCTGTTTTTT.

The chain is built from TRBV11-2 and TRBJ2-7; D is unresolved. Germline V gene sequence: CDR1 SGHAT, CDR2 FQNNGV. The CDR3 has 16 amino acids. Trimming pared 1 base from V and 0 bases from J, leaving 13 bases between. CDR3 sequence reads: CASSLVPTSSSYEQYF. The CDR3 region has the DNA TGTGCCAGCAGCTTAGTGCCCACCTCGAGCTCCTACGAGCAGTACTTC.

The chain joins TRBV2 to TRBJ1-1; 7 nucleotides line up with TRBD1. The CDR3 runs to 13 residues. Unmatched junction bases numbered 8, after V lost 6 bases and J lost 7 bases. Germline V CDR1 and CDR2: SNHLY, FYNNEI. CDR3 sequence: CASSFRGLVEAFF. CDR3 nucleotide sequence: TGTGCCAGCAGCTTCAGGGGGTTGGTTGAAGCTTTCTTT.

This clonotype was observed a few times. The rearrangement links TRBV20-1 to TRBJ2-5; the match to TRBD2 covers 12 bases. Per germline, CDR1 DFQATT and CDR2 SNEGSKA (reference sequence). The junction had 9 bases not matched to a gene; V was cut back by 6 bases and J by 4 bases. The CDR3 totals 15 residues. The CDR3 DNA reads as TGCAGTGCCCCCCTAGCGGGAGGGTCTGGAGAGACCCAGTACTTC. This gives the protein CSAPLAGGSGETQYF.

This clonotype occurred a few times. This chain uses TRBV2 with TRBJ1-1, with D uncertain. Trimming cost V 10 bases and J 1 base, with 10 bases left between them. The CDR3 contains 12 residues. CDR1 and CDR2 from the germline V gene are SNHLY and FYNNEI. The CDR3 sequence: CATYFGNTEAFF. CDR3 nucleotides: TGTGCCACGTACTTCGGGAACACTGAAGCTTTCTTT.

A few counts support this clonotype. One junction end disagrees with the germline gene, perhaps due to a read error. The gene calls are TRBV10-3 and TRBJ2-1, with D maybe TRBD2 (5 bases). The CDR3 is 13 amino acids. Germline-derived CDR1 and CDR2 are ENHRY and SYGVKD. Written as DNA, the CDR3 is TGTGCCATCAATGAGGGCTCCTACAATGAGCAGTTCTTC. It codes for CAINEGSYNEQFF.

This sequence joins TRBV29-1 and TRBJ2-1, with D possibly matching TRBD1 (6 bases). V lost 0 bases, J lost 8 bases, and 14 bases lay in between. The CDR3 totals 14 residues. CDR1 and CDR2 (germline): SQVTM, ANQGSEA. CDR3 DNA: TGCAGCGTTGAAGATAGTCAGGGGCGAGATGAGCAGTTCTTC. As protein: CSVEDSQGRDEQFF.

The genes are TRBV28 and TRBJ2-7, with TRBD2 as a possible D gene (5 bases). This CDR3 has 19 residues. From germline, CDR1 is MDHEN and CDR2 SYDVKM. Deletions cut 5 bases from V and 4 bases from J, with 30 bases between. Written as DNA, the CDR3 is TGTGCCAGCAGTGGCCGGGGATTACACACCTCAATCAGTAATTACGAGCAGTACTTC. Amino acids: CASSGRGLHTSISNYEQYF.